This T cell receptor (beta chain) was identified in a study of OX40 agonist ivuxolimab in advanced cancers. Profiling relied on immunoSEQ multiplex PCR, and the TCRdb table lists in-frame clones only, not all of them. Counted here are about 72,000 clones, around 89% occurring once; the ten biggest clones make up about 1%. The CDR3 runs to 14 residues. The germline V gene encodes CDR1 SGHTA and CDR2 FQGTGA. V was clipped by 5 bases and J by 7 bases, with 18 bases between them. The sequences come from CD4+ or CD8+ T cells sorted from blood, collected in a trial of the OX40 agonist ivuxolimab. This chain links TRBV7-3 with TRBJ2-7, with D perhaps matching TRBD2 (5 bases). The receptor was derived from an adult with an advanced solid tumor such as melanoma, head and neck, liver or kidney cancer. The CDR3 sequence is CASSATGLPGEQYF. In DNA form, the CDR3 reads TGTGCCAGCAGCGCAACCGGATTGCCGGGGGAGCAGTACTTC.